This T cell receptor beta chain is drawn from a study of radiotherapy plus CTLA-4 blockade in lung cancer. Study-wide results and limits: In blood, after radiotherapy plus ipilimumab, tumor-derived TCR clones expanded. It was early blood T cell clone dynamics, with interferon-beta, that reportedly best predicted response.

Focal radiation plus CTLA-4 blockade with ipilimumab was given to patients with chemo-refractory metastatic non-small-cell lung cancer. CDR1 is SGHRS and CDR2 is YFSETQ in the germline V gene. With 4 bases clipped from V and 7 bases from J, the junction kept 10 bases outside the gene matches. CDR3 size: 16 residues. About this clone itself: The antigen remains unidentified.

Repertoires were generated with immunoSEQ multiplex PCR, while TCRdb's copy carries only in-frame clones and drops some. This sample yields more than 95,000 clones, of which about four fifths are seen a single time; 4% to 6% belongs to the top ten. The chain is built from TRBV5-1 and TRBJ1-4, with 10 bases lining up with TRBD1. This sequence originates from a human donor with non-small cell lung cancer who had a partial response to radiotherapy plus ipilimumab. This specimen consisted of peripheral blood, obtained from a patient treated with radiotherapy plus ipilimumab. CDR3 loop: CASSTRTGGRGEKLFF. CDR3 coding DNA: TGCGCCAGCAGCACCCGGACAGGGGGTCGTGGTGAAAAACTGTTTTTT.